The rows below give T cell receptor beta chains drawn from one sample of a study of tumor-infiltrating lymphocytes in localized non-small cell lung cancer. The assay was immunoSEQ multiplex PCR, and TCRdb's table has in-frame clones only and misses some. The sample carries some 8,400 clones, roughly 80% recorded once. Sequencing was performed on uninvolved lung tissue not adjacent to the tumor. The receptors originated from a human donor with non-small cell lung cancer. Both conserved end residues are part of each CDR3. The order of the fields is V gene, J gene, clone size, D gene, CDR3 protein, CDR3 DNA. D genes are given only for firm matches. Not all rows give a size; the values are once, few, many and, for expanded clones, a class.

v_gene: TRBV29-1; j_gene: TRBJ2-1; abundance: .; d_gene: TRBD2; CDR3aa: CSVEGASGRPSGEQFF; CDR3nt: TGCAGCGTTGAAGGAGCTAGCGGGAGGCCCTCCGGCGAGCAGTTCTTC
v_gene: TRBV7-9; j_gene: TRBJ2-7; abundance: .; d_gene: TRBD1; CDR3aa: CASSFSIRTGSYEQYF; CDR3nt: TGTGCCAGCAGCTTTTCGATTAGGACAGGCTCCTACGAGCAGTACTTC
v_gene: TRBV20-1; j_gene: TRBJ2-7; abundance: .; d_gene: .; CDR3aa: CSARATEEQYF; CDR3nt: TGCAGTGCTAGAGCCACCGAGGAGCAGTACTTC
v_gene: TRBV10-2; j_gene: TRBJ1-1; abundance: .; d_gene: TRBD1; CDR3aa: CASSRDRHTEAFF; CDR3nt: TGCGCCAGCAGTAGGGACAGGCACACTGAAGCTTTCTTT
v_gene: TRBV19; j_gene: TRBJ2-7; abundance: .; d_gene: .; CDR3aa: CASSIDSQTSYEQYF; CDR3nt: TGTGCCAGTAGTATTGACAGCCAAACCAGCTACGAGCAGTACTTC
v_gene: TRBV11-3; j_gene: TRBJ2-2; abundance: once; d_gene: .; CDR3aa: CASRSTGFTGELFF; CDR3nt: TGTGCCAGCAGGTCGACAGGTTTCACCGGGGAGCTGTTTTTT
v_gene: TRBV11-2; j_gene: TRBJ1-1; abundance: .; d_gene: .; CDR3aa: CASSLGPSEMNTEAFF; CDR3nt: TGTGCCAGCAGCTTAGGGCCGAGTGAAATGAACACTGAAGCTTTCTTT
v_gene: TRBV7-2; j_gene: TRBJ1-1; abundance: .; d_gene: TRBD1; CDR3aa: CASSWTGGVGTEAFF; CDR3nt: TGTGCCAGCAGCTGGACAGGCGGGGTAGGTACTGAAGCTTTCTTT
v_gene: TRBV7-3; j_gene: TRBJ2-1; abundance: .; d_gene: .; CDR3aa: CASSLTGHEQFF; CDR3nt: TGTGCCAGCAGCTTAACGGGCCATGAGCAGTTCTTC
v_gene: TRBV5-8; j_gene: TRBJ1-6; abundance: .; d_gene: .; CDR3aa: CASSSKGRSYNSPLHF; CDR3nt: TGTGCCAGCAGCTCGAAGGGTAGATCCTATAATTCACCCCTCCACTTT
v_gene: TRBV11-3; j_gene: TRBJ1-2; abundance: few; d_gene: .; CDR3aa: CASSLDGYGYTF; CDR3nt: TGTGCCAGCAGCCTGGACGGATATGGCTACACCTTC
v_gene: TRBV9; j_gene: TRBJ1-1; abundance: .; d_gene: .; CDR3aa: CASSVATGNTEAFF; CDR3nt: TGTGCCAGCAGCGTAGCGACGGGAAACACTGAAGCTTTCTTT
v_gene: TRBV7-9; j_gene: TRBJ2-7; abundance: .; d_gene: TRBD2; CDR3aa: CASSTSGRADEQYF; CDR3nt: TGTGCCAGCAGCACCAGCGGGAGGGCCGACGAGCAGTACTTC
v_gene: TRBV19; j_gene: TRBJ2-3; abundance: .; d_gene: TRBD2; CDR3aa: CASSIMREGLNTQYF; CDR3nt: TGTGCCAGTAGTATTATGCGGGAGGGCCTGAATACGCAGTATTTT
v_gene: TRBV5-1; j_gene: TRBJ1-6; abundance: few; d_gene: TRBD1; CDR3aa: CASSATGDASPLHF; CDR3nt: TGCGCCAGCAGCGCCACAGGGGACGCTTCACCCCTCCACTTT
v_gene: TRBV11-2; j_gene: TRBJ1-2; abundance: .; d_gene: .; CDR3aa: CASSLSRTANYGYTF; CDR3nt: TGTGCCAGCAGCTTATCCAGAACAGCTAACTATGGCTACACCTTC
v_gene: TRBV5-1; j_gene: TRBJ1-1; abundance: .; d_gene: .; CDR3aa: CASSLLSMNTEAFF; CDR3nt: TGCGCCAGCAGCTTGCTTAGTATGAACACTGAAGCTTTCTTT
v_gene: TRBV19; j_gene: TRBJ1-5; abundance: .; d_gene: TRBD1; CDR3aa: CASSIVGQGARHQPQHF; CDR3nt: TGTGCCAGTAGTATCGTGGGACAGGGGGCACGGCATCAGCCCCAGCATTTT
v_gene: TRBV7-9; j_gene: TRBJ2-7; abundance: medium-sized; d_gene: TRBD2; CDR3aa: CASSFGPGGEQYF; CDR3nt: TGTGCCAGCAGCTTTGGGCCGGGAGGCGAGCAGTACTTC
v_gene: TRBV9; j_gene: TRBJ1-2; abundance: .; d_gene: .; CDR3aa: CASTGLVPYGYTF; CDR3nt: TGTGCCAGCACCGGGTTAGTTCCCTATGGCTACACCTTC
v_gene: TRBV25-1; j_gene: TRBJ1-4; abundance: .; d_gene: .; CDR3aa: CASSEGVTWGEKLFF; CDR3nt: TGTGCCAGCAGTGAAGGCGTCACTTGGGGTGAAAAACTGTTTTTT
v_gene: TRBV2; j_gene: TRBJ2-7; abundance: .; d_gene: .; CDR3aa: CASSVGVGYEQYF; CDR3nt: TGTGCCAGCAGTGTCGGAGTGGGCTACGAGCAGTACTTC
v_gene: TRBV10-3; j_gene: TRBJ1-4; abundance: once; d_gene: .; CDR3aa: CAMRKSLNEKLFF; CDR3nt: TGTGCCATGCGAAAAAGTCTTAATGAAAAACTGTTTTTT
v_gene: TRBV29-1; j_gene: TRBJ1-1; abundance: few; d_gene: .; CDR3aa: CSADQGDGEAFF; CDR3nt: TGCAGCGCTGACCAAGGTGATGGGGAAGCTTTCTTT
v_gene: TRBV15; j_gene: TRBJ1-5; abundance: .; d_gene: .; CDR3aa: CATSRDLETIRRISNQPQHF; CDR3nt: TGTGCCACCAGCAGAGACCTCGAGACAATCCGTCGAATTAGCAATCAGCCCCAGCATTTT
v_gene: TRBV28; j_gene: TRBJ2-3; abundance: .; d_gene: .; CDR3aa: CASSEPDTDTQYF; CDR3nt: TGTGCCAGCAGTGAACCGGACACAGATACGCAGTATTTT
v_gene: TRBV29-1; j_gene: TRBJ1-1; abundance: few; d_gene: .; CDR3aa: CSVPTVSTEAFF; CDR3nt: TGCAGCGTGCCGACAGTATCCACTGAAGCTTTCTTT
v_gene: TRBV11-1; j_gene: TRBJ1-1; abundance: .; d_gene: .; CDR3aa: CASSLRGGRAWRMNTEAFF; CDR3nt: TGTGCCAGCAGCTTAAGGGGAGGCAGGGCGTGGAGGATGAACACTGAAGCTTTCTTT
v_gene: TRBV19; j_gene: TRBJ1-5; abundance: .; d_gene: TRBD1; CDR3aa: CASSILGRGSNQPQHF; CDR3nt: TGTGCCAGTAGTATATTGGGCAGGGGGAGCAATCAGCCCCAGCATTTT
v_gene: TRBV5-4; j_gene: TRBJ2-5; abundance: .; d_gene: .; CDR3aa: CASSLKSLETQYF; CDR3nt: TGTGCCAGCAGCTTGAAATCCCTCGAGACCCAGTACTTC
v_gene: TRBV6-6; j_gene: TRBJ1-2; abundance: .; d_gene: TRBD1; CDR3aa: CASSYSSRGHRYGYTF; CDR3nt: TGTGCCAGCAGTTACTCATCTAGGGGGCATAGGTATGGCTACACCTTC
v_gene: TRBV28; j_gene: TRBJ2-7; abundance: once; d_gene: .; CDR3aa: CASSLVNSYEQYF; CDR3nt: TGTGCCAGCAGTTTAGTGAACTCCTACGAGCAGTACTTC
v_gene: TRBV7-2; j_gene: TRBJ2-7; abundance: .; d_gene: TRBD2; CDR3aa: CASSLASGLAGEQYF; CDR3nt: TGTGCCAGCAGCTTAGCTTCGGGACTAGCCGGCGAGCAGTACTTC
v_gene: TRBV7-8; j_gene: TRBJ2-5; abundance: once; d_gene: .; CDR3aa: CASSPDSRGGQETQYF; CDR3nt: TGTGCCAGCAGCCCAGATAGTAGGGGGGGGCAAGAGACCCAGTACTTC
v_gene: TRBV7-9; j_gene: TRBJ2-1; abundance: .; d_gene: TRBD2; CDR3aa: CASSLGGGAGEQFF; CDR3nt: TGTGCCAGCAGCTTAGGGGGAGGGGCGGGTGAGCAGTTCTTC
v_gene: TRBV19; j_gene: TRBJ2-3; abundance: .; d_gene: TRBD1; CDR3aa: CASSPGQGRTDTQYF; CDR3nt: TGTGCCAGTAGTCCGGGACAGGGGCGCACAGATACGCAGTATTTT
v_gene: TRBV29-1; j_gene: TRBJ2-3; abundance: once; d_gene: .; CDR3aa: CSATSTDTQYF; CDR3nt: TGCAGCGCCACTAGCACAGATACGCAGTATTTT
v_gene: TRBV10-2; j_gene: TRBJ1-2; abundance: once; d_gene: .; CDR3aa: CASSPVQGSGADGYTF; CDR3nt: TGCGCCAGCAGTCCGGTACAGGGAAGCGGGGCCGATGGCTACACCTTC
v_gene: TRBV7-3; j_gene: TRBJ2-7; abundance: .; d_gene: .; CDR3aa: CASRAESYEQYF; CDR3nt: TGTGCCAGCAGGGCAGAATCCTACGAGCAGTACTTC
v_gene: TRBV27; j_gene: TRBJ2-5; abundance: .; d_gene: .; CDR3aa: CASSLHGSRQETQYF; CDR3nt: TGTGCCAGCAGTTTGCACGGGAGTAGACAAGAGACCCAGTACTTC
v_gene: TRBV2; j_gene: TRBJ1-1; abundance: .; d_gene: .; CDR3aa: CASSEYAGIMNTEAFF; CDR3nt: TGTGCCAGCAGTGAATACGCGGGGATAATGAACACTGAAGCTTTCTTT
v_gene: TRBV5-6; j_gene: TRBJ1-1; abundance: once; d_gene: .; CDR3aa: CASSLVAEEAFF; CDR3nt: TGTGCCAGCAGCTTGGTGGCAGAAGAAGCTTTCTTT
v_gene: TRBV19; j_gene: TRBJ2-7; abundance: few; d_gene: .; CDR3aa: CASSIKRAGSGSYEQYF; CDR3nt: TGTGCCAGTAGTATCAAAAGAGCCGGGAGTGGTTCCTACGAGCAGTACTTC
v_gene: TRBV18; j_gene: TRBJ2-5; abundance: .; d_gene: .; CDR3aa: CASSPGPGETQYF; CDR3nt: TGTGCCAGCTCACCTGGGCCTGGGGAGACCCAGTACTTC
v_gene: TRBV14; j_gene: TRBJ1-1; abundance: .; d_gene: TRBD1; CDR3aa: CASSGSTGVGAFF; CDR3nt: TGTGCCAGCAGCGGCTCGACAGGGGTTGGAGCTTTCTTT
v_gene: TRBV11-2; j_gene: TRBJ2-7; abundance: .; d_gene: TRBD2; CDR3aa: CASSLRTSGFYEQYF; CDR3nt: TGTGCCAGCAGCTTGCGGACTAGCGGGTTTTACGAGCAGTACTTC
v_gene: TRBV7-3; j_gene: TRBJ1-2; abundance: .; d_gene: TRBD1; CDR3aa: CASSSTTGGDGYTF; CDR3nt: TGTGCCAGCAGCAGCACGACAGGGGGCGATGGCTACACCTTC
v_gene: TRBV6-5; j_gene: TRBJ2-5; abundance: .; d_gene: .; CDR3aa: CASRGSQETQYF; CDR3nt: TGTGCCAGCAGAGGCAGCCAAGAGACCCAGTACTTC
v_gene: TRBV4-2; j_gene: TRBJ1-3; abundance: .; d_gene: .; CDR3aa: CASSQNLGNSGNTIYF; CDR3nt: TGTGCCAGCAGCCAGAATCTGGGGAACTCTGGAAACACCATATATTTT